This T cell receptor (beta chain) appears in the sequencing data of a study of T cells expressing NK-cell markers. For each CDR3 protein, TCRdb gives one entry from its re-call of the 5' RACE reads, without DNA. The ten top clones account for 5.2%, within a sample of 350,000 to 450,000 distinct CDR3 sequences. CDR1 LGHDT and CDR2 YNNKEL come from the germline V gene (reference sequence). The CDR3 has 15 residues. This TCR came from a man between 18 and 69 years old in good health. What was sequenced was blood T cells: a sorted CD56 or NKG2C T cell subset, CD4+ or CD8+ T cells, or bulk PBMC T cells (not recorded which). The chain has TRBV3-1 and TRBJ2-7; the TCRdb D gene call, TRBD1, has no DNA to confirm it. The CDR3: CASSQDGTGRREQYF.